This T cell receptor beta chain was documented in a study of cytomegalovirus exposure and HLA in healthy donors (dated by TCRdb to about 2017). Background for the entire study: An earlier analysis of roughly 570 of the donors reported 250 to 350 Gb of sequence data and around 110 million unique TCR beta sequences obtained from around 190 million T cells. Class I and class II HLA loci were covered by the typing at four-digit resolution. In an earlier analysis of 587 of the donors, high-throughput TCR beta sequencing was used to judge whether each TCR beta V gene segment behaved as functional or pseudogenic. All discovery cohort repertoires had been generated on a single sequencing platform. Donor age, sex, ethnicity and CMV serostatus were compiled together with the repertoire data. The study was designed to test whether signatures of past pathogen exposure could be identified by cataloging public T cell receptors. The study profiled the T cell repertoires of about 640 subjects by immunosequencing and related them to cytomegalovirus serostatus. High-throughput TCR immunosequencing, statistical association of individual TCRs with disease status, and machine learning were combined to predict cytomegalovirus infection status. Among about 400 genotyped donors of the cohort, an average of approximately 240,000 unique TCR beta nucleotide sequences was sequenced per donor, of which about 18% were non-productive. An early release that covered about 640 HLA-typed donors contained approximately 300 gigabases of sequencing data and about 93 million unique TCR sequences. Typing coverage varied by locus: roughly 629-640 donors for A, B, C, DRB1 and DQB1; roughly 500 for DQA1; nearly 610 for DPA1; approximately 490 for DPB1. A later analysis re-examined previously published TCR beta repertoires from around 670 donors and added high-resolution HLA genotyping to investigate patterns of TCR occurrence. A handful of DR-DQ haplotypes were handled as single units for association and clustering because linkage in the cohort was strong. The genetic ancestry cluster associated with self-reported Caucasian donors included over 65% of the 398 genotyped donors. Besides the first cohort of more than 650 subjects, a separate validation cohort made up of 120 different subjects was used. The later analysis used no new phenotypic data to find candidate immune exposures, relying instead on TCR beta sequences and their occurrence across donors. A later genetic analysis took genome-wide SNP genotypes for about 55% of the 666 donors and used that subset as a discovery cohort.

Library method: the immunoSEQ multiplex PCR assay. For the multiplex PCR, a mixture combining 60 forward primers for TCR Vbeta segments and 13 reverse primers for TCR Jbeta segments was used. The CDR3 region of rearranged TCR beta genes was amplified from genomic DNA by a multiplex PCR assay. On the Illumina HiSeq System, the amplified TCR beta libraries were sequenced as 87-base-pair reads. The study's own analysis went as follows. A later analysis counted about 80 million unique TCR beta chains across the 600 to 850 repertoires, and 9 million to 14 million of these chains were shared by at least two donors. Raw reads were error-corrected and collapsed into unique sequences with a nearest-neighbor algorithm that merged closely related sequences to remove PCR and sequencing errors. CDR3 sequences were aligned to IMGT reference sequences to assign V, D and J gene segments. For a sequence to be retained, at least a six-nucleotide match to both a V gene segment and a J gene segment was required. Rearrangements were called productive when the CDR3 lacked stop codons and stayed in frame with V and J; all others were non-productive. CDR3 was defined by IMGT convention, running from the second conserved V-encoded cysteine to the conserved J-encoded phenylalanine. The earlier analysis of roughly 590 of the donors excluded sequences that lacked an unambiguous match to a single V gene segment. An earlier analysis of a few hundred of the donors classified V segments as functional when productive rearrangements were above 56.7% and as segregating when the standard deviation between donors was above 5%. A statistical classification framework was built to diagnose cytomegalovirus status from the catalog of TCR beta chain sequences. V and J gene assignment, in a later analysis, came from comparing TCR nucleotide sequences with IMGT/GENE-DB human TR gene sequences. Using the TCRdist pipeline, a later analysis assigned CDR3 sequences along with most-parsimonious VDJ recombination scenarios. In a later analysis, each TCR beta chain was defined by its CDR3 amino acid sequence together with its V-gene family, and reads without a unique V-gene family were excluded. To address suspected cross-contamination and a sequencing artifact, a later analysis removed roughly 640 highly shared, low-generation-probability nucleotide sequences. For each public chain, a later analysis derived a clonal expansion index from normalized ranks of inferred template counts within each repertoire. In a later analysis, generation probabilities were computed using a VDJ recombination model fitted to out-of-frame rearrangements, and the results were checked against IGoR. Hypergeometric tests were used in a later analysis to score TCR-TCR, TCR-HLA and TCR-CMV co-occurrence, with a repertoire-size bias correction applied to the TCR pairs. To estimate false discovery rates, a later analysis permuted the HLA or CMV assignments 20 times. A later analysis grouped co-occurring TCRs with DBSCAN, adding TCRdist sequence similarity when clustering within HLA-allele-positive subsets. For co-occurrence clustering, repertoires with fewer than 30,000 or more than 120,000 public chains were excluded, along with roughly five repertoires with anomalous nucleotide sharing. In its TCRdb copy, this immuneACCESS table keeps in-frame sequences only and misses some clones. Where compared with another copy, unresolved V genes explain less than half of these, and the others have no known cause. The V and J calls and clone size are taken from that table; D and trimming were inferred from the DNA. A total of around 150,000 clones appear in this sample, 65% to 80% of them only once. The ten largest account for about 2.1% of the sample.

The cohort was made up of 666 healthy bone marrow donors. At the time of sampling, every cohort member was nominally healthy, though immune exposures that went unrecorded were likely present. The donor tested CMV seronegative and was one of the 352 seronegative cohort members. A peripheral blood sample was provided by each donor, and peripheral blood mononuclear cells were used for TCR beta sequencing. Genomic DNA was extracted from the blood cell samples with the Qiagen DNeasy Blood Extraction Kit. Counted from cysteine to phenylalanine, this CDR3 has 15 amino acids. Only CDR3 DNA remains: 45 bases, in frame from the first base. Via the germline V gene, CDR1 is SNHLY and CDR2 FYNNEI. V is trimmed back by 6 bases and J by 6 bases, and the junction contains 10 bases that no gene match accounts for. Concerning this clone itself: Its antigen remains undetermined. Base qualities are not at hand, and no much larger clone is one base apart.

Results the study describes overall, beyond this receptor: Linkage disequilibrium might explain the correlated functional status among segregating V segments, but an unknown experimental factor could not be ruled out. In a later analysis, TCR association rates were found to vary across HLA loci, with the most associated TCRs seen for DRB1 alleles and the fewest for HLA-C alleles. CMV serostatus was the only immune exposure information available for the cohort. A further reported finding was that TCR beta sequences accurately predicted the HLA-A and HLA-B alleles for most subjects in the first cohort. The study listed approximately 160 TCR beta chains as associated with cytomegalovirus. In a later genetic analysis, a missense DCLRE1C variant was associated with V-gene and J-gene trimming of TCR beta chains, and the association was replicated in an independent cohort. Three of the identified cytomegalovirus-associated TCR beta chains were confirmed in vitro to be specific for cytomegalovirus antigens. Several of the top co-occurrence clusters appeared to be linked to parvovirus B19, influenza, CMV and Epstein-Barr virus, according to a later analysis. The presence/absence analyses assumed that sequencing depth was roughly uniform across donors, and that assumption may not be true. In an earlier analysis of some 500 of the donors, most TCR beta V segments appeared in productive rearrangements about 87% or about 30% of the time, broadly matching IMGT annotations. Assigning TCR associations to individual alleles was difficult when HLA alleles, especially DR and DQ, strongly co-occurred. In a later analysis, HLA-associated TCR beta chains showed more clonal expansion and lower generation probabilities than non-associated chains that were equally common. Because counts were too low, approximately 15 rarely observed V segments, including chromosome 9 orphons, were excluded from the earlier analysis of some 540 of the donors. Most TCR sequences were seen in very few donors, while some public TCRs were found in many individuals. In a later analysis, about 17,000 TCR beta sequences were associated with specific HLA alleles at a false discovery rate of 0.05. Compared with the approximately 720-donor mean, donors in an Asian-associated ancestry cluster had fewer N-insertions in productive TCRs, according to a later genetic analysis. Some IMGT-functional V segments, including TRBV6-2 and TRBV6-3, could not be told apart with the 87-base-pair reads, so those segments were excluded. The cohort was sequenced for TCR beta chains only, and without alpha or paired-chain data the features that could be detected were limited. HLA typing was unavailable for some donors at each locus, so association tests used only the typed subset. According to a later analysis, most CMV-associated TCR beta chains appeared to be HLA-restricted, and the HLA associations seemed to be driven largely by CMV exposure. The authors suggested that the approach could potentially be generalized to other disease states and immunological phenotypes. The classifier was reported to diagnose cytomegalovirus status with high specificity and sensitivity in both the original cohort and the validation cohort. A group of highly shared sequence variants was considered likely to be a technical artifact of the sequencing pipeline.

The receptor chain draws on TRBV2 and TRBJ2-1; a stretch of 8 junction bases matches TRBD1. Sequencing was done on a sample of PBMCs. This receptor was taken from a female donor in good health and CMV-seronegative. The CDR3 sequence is CASRFSQGAGNEQFF. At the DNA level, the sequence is TGTGCCAGCAGGTTTAGCCAGGGGGCTGGCAATGAGCAGTTCTTC.